The 21 T cell receptor beta chains reported below all come from one sample, sequenced in a study of blood T cell repertoires in COVID-19. Produced via immunoSEQ multiplex PCR; TCRdb's table is partial and in-frame only. The sample has roughly 150,000 clones; almost 85% are singletons. Sequences were obtained from peripheral blood. These receptors were collected from a woman older than 75 with COVID-19, enrolled during active disease.

Only a few counts were recorded for this clone. The rearrangement joins TRBV2 to TRBJ2-5, with 7 nucleotides matching TRBD2. The trim removed 5 bases at V and 7 bases at J, leaving 10 bases unmatched. CDR1 and CDR2 from the germline V gene are SNHLY and FYNNEI. The length of the CDR3 is 14 residues. The CDR3 nucleotides are TGTGCCAGCAGTTCTCGGACTAGGGAGGTGACCCAGTACTTC. Translation: CASSSRTREVTQYF.

J is TRBJ2-7 and V is TRBV7-3, with TRBD2 identical over 9 bases. This CDR3 spans 15 amino acids. Germline V gene lookup returns CDR1 SGHTA and CDR2 FQGTGA. Trimming cost V 4 bases and J 0 bases; bases outside gene matches: 4. The CDR3 bases are TGTGCCAGCAGCTCCATGGGACTAGCCTCCTACGAGCAGTACTTC. It translates to CASSSMGLASYEQYF.

This rearrangement joins TRBV11-2 to TRBJ2-7; 8 bases fit TRBD1. CDR3 length: 14 amino acids. Trimming cost V 6 bases and J 5 bases; bases outside gene matches: 9. CDR1 is SGHAT, CDR2 FQNNGV, per germline. The CDR3: CASSLGQGPDEQYF. The DNA of the CDR3 is TGTGCCAGCAGTCTCGGACAGGGACCGGACGAGCAGTACTTC.

This chain links TRBV7-2 with TRBJ2-5, with TRBD2 identical over 10 bases. This CDR3 is 15 amino acids long. Unmatched junction bases numbered 8, after V lost 5 bases and J lost 5 bases. The germline CDR1 and CDR2 sequences are SGHTA and FQGNSA. The CDR3 DNA reads as TGTGCCAGCAGCCAAAGCGGGGGGGCCTGGGAGACCCAGTACTTC. This codes for CASSQSGGAWETQYF.

CDR3 in amino acids: CASSPLIGDSPLHF. Written as DNA, the CDR3 is TGTGCCAGCAGCCCACTGATCGGGGATTCACCCCTCCACTTT. The chain recombines TRBV6-5 with TRBJ1-6, with D unclear. Germline lookup yields CDR1 MNHEY and CDR2 SVGAGI. The CDR3 runs 14 residues. V was pared by 6 bases and J by 8 bases, with 14 bases between.

This clone was seen just once. The chain has TRBV11-3 and TRBJ2-1; 12 bases are shared with TRBD2. J was trimmed by 7 bases and V by 6 bases; bases with no gene match: 10. The CDR3 loop spans 16 amino acids. Germline V lookup: CDR1 SGHNT, CDR2 YENEEA. CDR3 residues: CASSPSGRAIGNEQFF. CDR3 coding DNA: TGTGCCAGCAGTCCTAGCGGGAGGGCCATTGGGAATGAGCAGTTCTTC. Based on the CDR3 plus reference TRBV11-3 and TRBJ2-1, the full variable domain is EAGVVQSPRYKIIEKKQPVAFWCNPISGHNTLYWYLQNLGQGPELLIRYENEEAVDDSQLPKDRFSAERLKGVDSTLKIQPAELGDSAVYLCASSPSGRAIGNEQFFGPGTRLTVL.

This chain joins TRBV19 and TRBJ2-7, with D possibly matching TRBD2 (5 bases). Looked up from germline, CDR1 is LNHDA and CDR2 is SQIVND (reference sequence). V lost 3 bases to trimming and J lost 3 bases, with 12 bases between them. The CDR3 covers 14 residues. This CDR3 reads CASSIARVGYEQYF. The CDR3 DNA follows: TGTGCCAGTAGTATCGCGAGGGTTGGCTACGAGCAGTACTTC.

This clone has only a few counts. This chain connects TRBV6-4 to TRBJ1-2; no clear D. Per the germline V gene, CDR1 is MRHNA and CDR2 is SNTAGT. V lost 4 bases to trimming and J lost 8 bases, with 14 bases between them. The CDR3 spans 13 residues. The CDR3 spells CASSAEGVGGYTF. CDR3 in DNA: TGTGCCAGCAGTGCCGAGGGAGTTGGCGGCTACACCTTC.

The chain uses TRBV7-3 and TRBJ2-1; 9 bases agree with TRBD2. The CDR3 has 15 amino acids. The germline V gene encodes CDR1 SGHTA and CDR2 FQGTGA. Unmatched junction bases numbered 11, after V lost 6 bases and J lost 8 bases. CDR3 residues: CASSLQSSGMDEQFF. The CDR3 region has the DNA TGTGCCAGCAGTCTCCAATCTAGCGGGATGGATGAGCAGTTCTTC.

As regards this clone: The sample holds other DNA sequences that translate to the same CDR3. The rearrangement joins TRBV18 to TRBJ2-7; TRBD2 is a possible D gene (5 bases). The germline gives CDR1 KGHSH, CDR2 LQKENI. Trimming cost V 3 bases and J 2 bases, with 11 bases left between them. This CDR3 has 14 residues. The CDR3 region is CASSPATGAYEQYF. CDR3 coding DNA: TGTGCCAGCTCACCCGCAACCGGGGCCTACGAGCAGTACTTC.

V gene TRBV14 combines with J gene TRBJ1-6; D is uncertain. V was clipped by 0 bases and J by 11 bases, with 8 bases between them. This CDR3 spans 13 amino acids. The V gene's germline CDR1 is SGHDN and CDR2 FVKESK. The CDR3 region has the DNA TGTGCCAGCAGCCAAGAGCTTCAGACACCCCTCCACTTT. It yields the protein CASSQELQTPLHF.

This clone was detected once. This chain links TRBV5-1 with TRBJ2-3, with a tentative D call TRBD2 (6 bases). V lost 0 bases and J lost 1, with 9 bases in between. Germline-derived CDR1 and CDR2 are SGHRS and YFSETQ. There are 15 residues in the CDR3. The CDR3 DNA reads as TGCGCCAGCAGCTTGGACCCGGGAGGCACAGATACGCAGTATTTT. Translated, it gives CASSLDPGGTDTQYF.

This clone was seen once. The V and J genes are TRBV29-1 and TRBJ1-2; no definite D call. From germline, CDR1 is SQVTM and CDR2 ANQGSEA. The CDR3 extends over 12 amino acids. The ends were cut back, 3 bases at V and 3 bases at J, with 8 bases in the middle. The CDR3: CSVDPGYYGYTF. CDR3 nucleotides: TGCAGCGTTGATCCCGGGTACTATGGCTACACCTTC.

V usage is TRBV3-1 (or the pseudogene TRBV3-2) and J usage is TRBJ1-5, with D unresolved. The CDR3 has 15 residues. The germline CDR1 and CDR2 sequences are LGHDT and YNNKEL (reference sequence). V lost 5 bases to trimming and J lost 2 bases, with 13 bases between them. CDR3: CASSSTRRGNQPQHF. CDR3 nucleotide sequence: TGTGCCAGCAGCTCGACACGGAGGGGCAATCAGCCCCAGCATTTT.

The rearrangement uses TRBV9 and TRBJ2-5; 7 bases align to TRBD1. J lost 2 bases, V lost 3 bases, and 7 bases had no gene match. From germline, CDR1 is SGDLS and CDR2 YYNGEE. CDR3 size: 15 residues. The CDR3 bases are TGTGCCAGCAGCGGGGGACAGCAGCTACAAGAGACCCAGTACTTC. It encodes CASSGGQQLQETQYF.

V gene TRBV15 combines with J gene TRBJ2-1; D remains unclear. CDR3 length equals 16 residues. The germline gives CDR1 LNHNV, CDR2 YYDKDF (reference sequence). Trimming shortened V by 1 base and J by 1 base, and 11 bases separated the two germline ends. The CDR3 is CATSRANYRSYNEQFF. DNA of the CDR3: TGTGCCACCAGCAGAGCAAACTATCGGTCCTACAATGAGCAGTTCTTC.

The chain has TRBV2 and TRBJ2-2; the match to TRBD2 covers 7 bases. CDR1 and CDR2 from the germline V gene are SNHLY and FYNNEI. The J segment lost 4 bases and the V segment lost 5 bases, leaving 4 bases of the junction unmatched. This CDR3 is 14 amino acids long. The CDR3 DNA follows: TGTGCCAGCAGTCAGGGACTACCCACCGGGGAGCTGTTTTTT. Protein sequence: CASSQGLPTGELFF.

The genes are TRBV7-2 and TRBJ2-1; TRBD2 matches at 12 bases. From germline, CDR1 is SGHTA and CDR2 FQGNSA. After removal of 5 bases from V and 15 bases from J, the junction contained 5 bases not matched to a gene. There are 12 residues in the CDR3. In DNA form, the CDR3 reads TGTGCCAGCAGCGCTAGCGGGGGGGCGATGTTCTTC. Encoded protein: CASSASGGAMFF.

The chain employs TRBV6-5 and TRBJ1-1; D perhaps matches TRBD1 (5 bases). The CDR3 totals 14 residues. Per germline, CDR1 MNHEY and CDR2 SVGAGI. The V end was cut by 0 bases, the J end by 5 bases, with 10 bases between. For the CDR3, the DNA is TGTGCCAGCAGTTACTCCAGACAGTATACTGAAGCTTTCTTT. It is translated as CASSYSRQYTEAFF.

This clone was seen only a few times. The chain links TRBV2 to TRBJ2-1; TRBD2 matches 7 bases. V dropped 6 bases and J dropped 10; count of bases not matched to a gene: 9. Germline V gives CDR1 SNHLY, CDR2 FYNNEI. This CDR3 comprises 13 residues. The DNA of the CDR3 is TGTGCCAGCAGCCGGGACTACCTCCAAGAGCAGTTCTTC. Amino acids: CASSRDYLQEQFF.

This clone showed up just a few times. V usage is TRBV30 and J usage is TRBJ1-3, with D perhaps matching TRBD1 (6 bases). There are 13 residues in the CDR3. V shed 5 bases and J shed 1 base, with 9 bases lying between them. CDR1 and CDR2 (germline): GTSNPN, SVGIG (reference sequence). In DNA form, the CDR3 reads TGTGCCTGGGAACAGGGATCTGGAAACACCATATATTTT. It translates to CAWEQGSGNTIYF.